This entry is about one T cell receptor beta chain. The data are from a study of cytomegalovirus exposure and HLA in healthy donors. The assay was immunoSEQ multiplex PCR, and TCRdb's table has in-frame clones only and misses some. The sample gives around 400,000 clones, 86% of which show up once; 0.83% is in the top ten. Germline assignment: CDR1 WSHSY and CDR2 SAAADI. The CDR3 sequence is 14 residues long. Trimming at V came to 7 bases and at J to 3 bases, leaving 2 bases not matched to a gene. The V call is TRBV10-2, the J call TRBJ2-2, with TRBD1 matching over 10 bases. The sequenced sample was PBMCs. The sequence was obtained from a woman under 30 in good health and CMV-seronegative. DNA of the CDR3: TGCGCCAGCACGGGACAGGGGTACACCGGGGAGCTGTTTTTT. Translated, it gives CASTGQGYTGELFF.